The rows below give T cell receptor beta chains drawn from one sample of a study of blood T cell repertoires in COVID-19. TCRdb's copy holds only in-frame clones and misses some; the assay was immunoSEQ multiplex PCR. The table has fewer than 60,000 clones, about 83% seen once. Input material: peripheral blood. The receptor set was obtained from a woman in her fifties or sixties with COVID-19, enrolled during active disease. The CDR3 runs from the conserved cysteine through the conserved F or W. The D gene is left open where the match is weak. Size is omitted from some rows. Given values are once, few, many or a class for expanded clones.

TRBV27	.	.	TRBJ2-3	TGTGCCAGCAGTTTAGGGACTCCTCAGCAGGCAGATACGCAGTATTTT	CASSLGTPQQADTQYF
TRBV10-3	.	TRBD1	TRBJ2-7	TGTGCCATCAGTGAGACTACAGGGGGCCGGGGTACGCACGAGCAGTACTTC	CAISETTGGRGTHEQYF
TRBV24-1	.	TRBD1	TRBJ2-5	TGTGCCACCAGTGTAAGTCGACAGGGCCGAGAGACCCAGTACTTC	CATSVSRQGRETQYF
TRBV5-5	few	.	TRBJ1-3	TGTGCCAGCAGCCGGACAAGCTCTGGAAACACCATATATTTT	CASSRTSSGNTIYF
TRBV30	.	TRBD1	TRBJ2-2	TGTGCCTGGAGCAGCGGACAGGGAGGGAACACCGGGGAGCTGTTTTTT	CAWSSGQGGNTGELFF
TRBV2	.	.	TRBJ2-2	TGTGCCAGCAGGTACACAGAGAACACCGGGGAGCTGTTTTTT	CASRYTENTGELFF
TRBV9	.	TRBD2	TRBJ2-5	TGTGCCAGCAGCTCCAGCGGGAGAAAGGAGACCCAGTACTTC	CASSSSGRKETQYF
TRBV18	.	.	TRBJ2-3	TGTGCCAGCTCACCCCGGGGTGCTAGCACAGATACGCAGTATTTT	CASSPRGASTDTQYF
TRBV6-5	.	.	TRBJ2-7	TGTGCCAGCAGCCCCAGGGTTCGCAGCGAGCAGTACTTC	CASSPRVRSEQYF
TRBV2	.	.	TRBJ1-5	TGTGCCAGCACCTACGCAACAGGAATCAATCAGCCCCAGCATTTT	CASTYATGINQPQHF
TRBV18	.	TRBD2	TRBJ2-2	TGTGCCAGCTCACCCCTGGGACTAGCGGACACCGGGGAGCTGTTTTTT	CASSPLGLADTGELFF
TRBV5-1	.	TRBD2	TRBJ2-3	TGCGCCAGCAGCTTGGTGGGAGGGCCCACAGATACGCAGTATTTT	CASSLVGGPTDTQYF
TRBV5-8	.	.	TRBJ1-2	TGTGCCAGCATCAAGACGGAGAGGGGCTACACCTTC	CASIKTERGYTF
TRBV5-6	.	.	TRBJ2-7	TGTGCCAGCAGCGAAGGATCTGGCGGGTTTTACGAGCAGTACTTC	CASSEGSGGFYEQYF
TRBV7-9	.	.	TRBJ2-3	TGTGCCAGCAGCTCCTTCACAGATACGCAGTATTTT	CASSSFTDTQYF
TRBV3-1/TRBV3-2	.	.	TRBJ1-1	TGTGCCAGCAGGTCAGGAGCGGACCTTGACCAAGCTTTCTTT	CASRSGADLDQAFF
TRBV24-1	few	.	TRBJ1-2	TGTGCCACCAGTGAAGGGACTTTAAACTATGGCTACACCTTC	CATSEGTLNYGYTF
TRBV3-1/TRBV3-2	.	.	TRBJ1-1	TGTGCCAGCAGCCAAGGAATGGGGTGGAGGGAAGCTTTCTTT	CASSQGMGWREAFF
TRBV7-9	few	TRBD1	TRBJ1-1	TGTGCCAGCAGCATAATCCAGTTGAGGGGGCGCCGGGGGCTGAACACTGAAGCTTTCTTT	CASSIIQLRGRRGLNTEAFF
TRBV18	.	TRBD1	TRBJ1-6	TGTGCCAGCTCACAGTTGGGACAGAAAAAGAATTCACCCCTCCACTTT	CASSQLGQKKNSPLHF
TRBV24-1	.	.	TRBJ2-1	TGTGCCACCAGTGATGAGACATACTCCAATGAGCAGTTCTTC	CATSDETYSNEQFF
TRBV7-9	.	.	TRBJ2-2	TGTGCCAGCAGCTCAGACAGACTAGCGAACACCGGGGAGCTGTTTTTT	CASSSDRLANTGELFF
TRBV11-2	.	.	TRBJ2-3	TGTGCCAGCAGCTTAGGGACTTTCACAGATACGCAGTATTTT	CASSLGTFTDTQYF
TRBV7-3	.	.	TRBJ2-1	TGTGCCAGCAGCTTAAAGCTCCCTAGCTCCTACAATGAGCAGTTCTTC	CASSLKLPSSYNEQFF